This T cell receptor (beta chain) was profiled in a study of T cell responses to AZD1222 COVID-19 vaccine (dated by TCRdb to about 2021). Regarding the complete study: AZD1222 recipients whose second dose came at about 4 weeks and those whose second dose came at about 12 weeks were combined into one group, since spike-specific TCR depth and breadth did not differ between the two schedules. TCR sequencing covered fewer than 250 trial participants: 200 to 210 given two doses of AZD1222 and approximately 25 given two doses of MenACWY control vaccine. Enrollment into the trials was organized by age into subgroups of 18-55, 56-69 and 70-plus years, and those subgroups contained about 150, 27 and 61 TCR-sequenced participants, respectively.

A remark on this clone: What this receptor recognizes is not known. No quality values exist for individual bases; no much larger clone is one base distant.

In the paper's terms, the time point label means: baseline before first vaccination. Samples from vaccinated people were obtained from the UK trials COV001 and COV002, which included a single-blind randomized controlled phase 2/3 trial of AZD1222 (ChAdOx1 nCoV-19) in healthy adults. Trial participant PBMC samples were collected at day 0 and day 28 after the second dose for TCRbeta chain sequencing. Paper-wide results and their limitations: Because no day 14 peak-response samples were available, the repertoires could be characterized only after the peak T cell response. Conclusions about previously exposed vaccinees were limited because only six or seven AZD1222 recipients were SARS-CoV-2 seropositive at baseline. The vaccine-associated CD4 TCRs covered the entire spike protein, and the dominant responses fell in regions 160-218 and 743-854. In the small 56-69-year group, the increase in depth fell short of significance, most likely because of low power. Epitopes outside the regions mutated in the B.1.351 and B.1.1.7 variants were reportedly recognized by nearly half of the unique spike-specific TCRs. After two AZD1222 doses, both the breadth and the depth of spike-specific TCRs were significantly higher than at day 0 and than in MenACWY recipients. Participants were mostly white British and included more females than males, and it was suggested by the authors that clonal diversity may have been underestimated.

The CDR3 regions of human TCRbeta chains were analyzed by immunosequencing. The original pipeline was this. Repertoire TCRs were matched against a reference library of SARS-CoV-2-specific TCRs generated with the MIRA antigen-specificity platform. Breadth meant the fraction of unique TCRs that were SARS-CoV-2-associated, whereas depth meant the fraction of total T cells that were SARS-CoV-2-associated. Using the MIRA data, each spike-specific TCR was mapped to the spike region that the TCR reacts to and placed in a CD4 or CD8 class. Log10-transformed breadth and depth values were compared by one-way ANOVA with Sidak's multiple comparisons tests. The source is immuneACCESS, and TCRdb retained only in-frame sequences with V and J called. Part of the clones is not carried over; for the studies checked, unresolved V genes explain less than half of this, and the remainder is unexplained. V and J calls and clone size are as listed in that table; D and trimming were resolved from the DNA. Counted in this sample were about 130,000 clones; roughly 90% of them appeared once. About 6% of the sample is in the top ten clones.

The clonotype was recovered from an adult in good health. The input for sequencing was peripheral blood, taken on day 0 of AZD1222 vaccination.

The CDR3 reads as follows: CASSHRTDYEQYF. The DNA sequence follows: TGCGCCAGCAGCCACAGGACAGACTACGAGCAGTACTTC. The rearrangement combines TRBV5-1 with TRBJ2-7, with TRBD1 perhaps the D gene, on 6 matching bases. As encoded in the germline V gene, CDR1 is SGHRS while CDR2 is YFSETQ. A distance of 11 bases separates the germline ends of V and J, which lose 4 bases and 3 bases respectively. Taken from cysteine to phenylalanine, the CDR3 has 13 residues. Only the CDR3 DNA is retained, 39 bases long and in frame from the first base.